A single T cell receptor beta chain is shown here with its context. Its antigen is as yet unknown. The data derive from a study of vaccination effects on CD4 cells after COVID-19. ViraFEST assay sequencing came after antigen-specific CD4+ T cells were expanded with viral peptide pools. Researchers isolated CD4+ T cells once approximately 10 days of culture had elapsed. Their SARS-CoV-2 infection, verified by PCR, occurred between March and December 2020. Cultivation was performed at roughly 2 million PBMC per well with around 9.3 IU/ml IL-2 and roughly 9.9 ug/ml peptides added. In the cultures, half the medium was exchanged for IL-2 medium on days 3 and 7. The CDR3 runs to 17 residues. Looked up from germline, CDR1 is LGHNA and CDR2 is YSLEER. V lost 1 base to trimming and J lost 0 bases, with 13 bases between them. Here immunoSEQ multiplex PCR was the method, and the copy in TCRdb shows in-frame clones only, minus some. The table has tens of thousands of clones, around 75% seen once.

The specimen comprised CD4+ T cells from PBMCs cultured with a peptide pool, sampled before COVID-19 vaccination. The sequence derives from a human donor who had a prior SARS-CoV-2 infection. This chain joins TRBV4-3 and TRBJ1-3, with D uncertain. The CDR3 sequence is CASSQVPRSSSGNTIYF. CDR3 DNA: TGCGCCAGCAGCCAAGTACCCAGGTCAAGCTCTGGAAACACCATATATTTT.